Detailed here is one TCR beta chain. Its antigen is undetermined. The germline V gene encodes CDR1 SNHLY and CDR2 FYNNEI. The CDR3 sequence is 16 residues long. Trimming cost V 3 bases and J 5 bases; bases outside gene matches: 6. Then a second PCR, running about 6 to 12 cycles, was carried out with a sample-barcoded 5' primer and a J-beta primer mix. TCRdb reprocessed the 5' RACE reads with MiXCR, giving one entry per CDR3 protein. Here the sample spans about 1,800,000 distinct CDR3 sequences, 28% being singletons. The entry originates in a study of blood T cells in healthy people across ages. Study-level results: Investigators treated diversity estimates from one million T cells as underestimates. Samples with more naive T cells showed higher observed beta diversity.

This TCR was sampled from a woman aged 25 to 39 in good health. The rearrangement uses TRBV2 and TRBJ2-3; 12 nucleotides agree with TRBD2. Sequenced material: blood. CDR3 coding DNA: TGTGCCAGCAGTGATTTGACTAGCGGGGGAGGAGATACGCAGTATTTT. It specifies CASSDLTSGGGDTQYF. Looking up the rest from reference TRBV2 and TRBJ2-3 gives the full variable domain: EPEVTQTPSHQVTQMGQEVILRCVPISNHLYFYWYRQILGQKVEFLVSFYNNEISEKSEIFDDQFSVERPDGSNFTLKIRSTKLEDSAMYFCASSDLTSGGGDTQYFGPGTRLTVL.